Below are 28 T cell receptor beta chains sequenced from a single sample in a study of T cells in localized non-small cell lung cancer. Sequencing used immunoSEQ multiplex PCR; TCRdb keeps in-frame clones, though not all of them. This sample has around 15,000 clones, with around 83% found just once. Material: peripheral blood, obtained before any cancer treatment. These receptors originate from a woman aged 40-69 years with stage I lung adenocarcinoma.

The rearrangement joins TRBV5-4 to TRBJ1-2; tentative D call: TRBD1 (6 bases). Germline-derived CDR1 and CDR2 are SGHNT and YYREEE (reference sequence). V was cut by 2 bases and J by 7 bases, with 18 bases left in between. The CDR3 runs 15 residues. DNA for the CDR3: TGTGCCAGCAGCTTCGATTTAACAGGGTTGGGTGGCTACACCTTC. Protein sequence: CASSFDLTGLGGYTF.

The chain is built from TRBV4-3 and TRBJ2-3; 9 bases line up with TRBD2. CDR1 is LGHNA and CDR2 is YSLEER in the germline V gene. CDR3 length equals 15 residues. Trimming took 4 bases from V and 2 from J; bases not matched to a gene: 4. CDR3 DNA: TGCGCCAGCAGCCCTGCGGGACTAGCCACAGATACGCAGTATTTT. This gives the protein CASSPAGLATDTQYF.

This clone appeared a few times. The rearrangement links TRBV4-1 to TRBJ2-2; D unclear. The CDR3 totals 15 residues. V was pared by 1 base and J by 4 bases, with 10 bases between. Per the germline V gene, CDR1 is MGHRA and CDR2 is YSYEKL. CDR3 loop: CASSQGMSRTGELFF. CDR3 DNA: TGCGCCAGCAGCCAAGGGATGTCGCGCACCGGGGAGCTGTTTTTT.

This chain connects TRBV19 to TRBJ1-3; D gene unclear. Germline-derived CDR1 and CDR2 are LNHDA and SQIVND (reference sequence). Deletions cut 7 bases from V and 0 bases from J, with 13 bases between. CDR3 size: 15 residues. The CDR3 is CASTERVPSGNTIYF. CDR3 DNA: TGTGCCAGTACCGAACGCGTGCCCTCTGGAAACACCATATATTTT.

Here the CDR3 DNA reads TGCAGTGCTAGACGGGATGATACGCAGTATTTT. It encodes CSARRDDTQYF. The J gene is TRBJ2-3, the V gene TRBV20-1; a weak D match, TRBD2 (5 bases). Germline CDR1 and CDR2: DFQATT and SNEGSKA (reference sequence). V lost 2 bases, J lost 6 bases, and 6 bases lay in between. The CDR3 is 11 residues long.

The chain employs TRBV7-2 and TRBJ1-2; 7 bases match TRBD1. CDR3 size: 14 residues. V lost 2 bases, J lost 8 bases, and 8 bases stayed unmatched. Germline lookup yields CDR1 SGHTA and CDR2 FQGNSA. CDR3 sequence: CASSLIGGAAGYTF. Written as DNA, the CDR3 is TGTGCCAGCAGCTTAATAGGGGGCGCGGCCGGCTACACCTTC.

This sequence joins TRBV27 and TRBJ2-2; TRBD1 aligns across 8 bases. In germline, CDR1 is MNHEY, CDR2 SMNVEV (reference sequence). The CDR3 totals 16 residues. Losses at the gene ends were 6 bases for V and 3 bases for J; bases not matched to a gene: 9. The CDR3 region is CASRTGVSSDTGELFF. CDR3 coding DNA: TGTGCCAGCAGGACAGGGGTTAGCTCGGACACCGGGGAGCTGTTTTTT.

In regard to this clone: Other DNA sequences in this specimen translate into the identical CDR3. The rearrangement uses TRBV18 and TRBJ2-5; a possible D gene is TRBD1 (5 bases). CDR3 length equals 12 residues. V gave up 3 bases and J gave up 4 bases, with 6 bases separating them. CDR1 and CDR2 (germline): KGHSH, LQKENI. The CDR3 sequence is CASSPGPETQYF. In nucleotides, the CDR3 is TGTGCCAGCTCACCGGGGCCAGAGACCCAGTACTTC.

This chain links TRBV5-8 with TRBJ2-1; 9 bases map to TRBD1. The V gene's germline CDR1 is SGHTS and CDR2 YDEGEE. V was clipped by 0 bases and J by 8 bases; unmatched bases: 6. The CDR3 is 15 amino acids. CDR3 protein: CASSLVWDRDDEQFF. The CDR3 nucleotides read TGTGCCAGCAGCTTGGTCTGGGACAGGGATGATGAGCAGTTCTTC.

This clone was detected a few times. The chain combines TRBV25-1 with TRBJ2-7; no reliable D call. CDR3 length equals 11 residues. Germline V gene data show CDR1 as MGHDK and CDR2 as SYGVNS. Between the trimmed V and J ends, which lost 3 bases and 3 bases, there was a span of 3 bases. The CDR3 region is CASSDLYEQYF. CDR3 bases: TGTGCCAGCAGTGACCTCTACGAGCAGTACTTC.

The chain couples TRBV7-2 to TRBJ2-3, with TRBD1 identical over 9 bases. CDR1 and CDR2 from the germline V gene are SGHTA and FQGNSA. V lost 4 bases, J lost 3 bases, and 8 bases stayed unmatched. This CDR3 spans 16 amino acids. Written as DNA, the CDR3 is TGTGCCAGCAGCTCCTACAGGGGGCTGGTTACAGATACGCAGTATTTT. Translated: CASSSYRGLVTDTQYF.

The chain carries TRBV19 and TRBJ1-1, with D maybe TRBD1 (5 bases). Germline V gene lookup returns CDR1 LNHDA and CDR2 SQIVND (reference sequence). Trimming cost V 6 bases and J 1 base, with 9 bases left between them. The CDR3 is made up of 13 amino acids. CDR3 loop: CASSPGWNTEAFF. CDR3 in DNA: TGTGCCAGTAGCCCAGGGTGGAACACTGAAGCTTTCTTT. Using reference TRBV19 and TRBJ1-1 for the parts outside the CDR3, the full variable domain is DGGITQSPKYLFRKEGQNVTLSCEQNLNHDAMYWYRQDPGQGLRLIYYSQIVNDFQKGDIAEGYSVSREKKESFPLTVTSAQKNPTAFYLCASSPGWNTEAFFGQGTRLTVV.

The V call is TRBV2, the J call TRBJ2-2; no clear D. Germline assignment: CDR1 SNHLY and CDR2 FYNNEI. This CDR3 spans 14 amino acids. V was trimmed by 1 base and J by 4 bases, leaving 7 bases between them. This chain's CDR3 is CASSEVGRTGELFF. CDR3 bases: TGTGCCAGCAGTGAAGTAGGGCGCACCGGGGAGCTGTTTTTT.

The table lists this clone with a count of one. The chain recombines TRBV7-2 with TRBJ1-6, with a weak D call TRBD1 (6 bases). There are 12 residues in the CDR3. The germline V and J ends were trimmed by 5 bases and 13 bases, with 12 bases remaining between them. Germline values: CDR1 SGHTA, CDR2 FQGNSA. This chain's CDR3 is CASSGGPPPLHF. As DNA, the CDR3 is TGTGCCAGCAGCGGGGGGCCCCCTCCCCTCCACTTT.

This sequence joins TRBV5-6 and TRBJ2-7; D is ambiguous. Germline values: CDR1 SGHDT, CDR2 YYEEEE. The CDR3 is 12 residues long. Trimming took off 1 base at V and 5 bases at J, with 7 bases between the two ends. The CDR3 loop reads CASSLITDEQYF. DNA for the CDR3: TGTGCCAGCAGCTTGATTACAGACGAGCAGTACTTC.

The CDR3: CASSKTNFGTNEKLFF. For the CDR3, the DNA is TGTGCCAGCAGCAAGACTAACTTCGGGACTAATGAAAAACTGTTTTTT. V usage is TRBV21-1 and J usage is TRBJ1-4. TRBV21-1 is annotated as a pseudogene. This CDR3 spans 16 amino acids.

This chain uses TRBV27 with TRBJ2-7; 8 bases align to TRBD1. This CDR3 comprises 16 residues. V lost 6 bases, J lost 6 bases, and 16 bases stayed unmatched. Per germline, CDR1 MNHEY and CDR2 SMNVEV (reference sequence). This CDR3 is CASSSPGTGNRAEQYF. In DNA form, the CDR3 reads TGTGCCAGCAGCTCACCCGGGACAGGCAACCGGGCCGAGCAGTACTTC.

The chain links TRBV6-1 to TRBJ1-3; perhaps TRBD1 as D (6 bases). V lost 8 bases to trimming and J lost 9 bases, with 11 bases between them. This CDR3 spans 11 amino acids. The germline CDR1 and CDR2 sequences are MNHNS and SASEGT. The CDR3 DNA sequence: TGTGCCAGCTCAGAGGGGGGCACCATATATTTT. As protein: CASSEGGTIYF.

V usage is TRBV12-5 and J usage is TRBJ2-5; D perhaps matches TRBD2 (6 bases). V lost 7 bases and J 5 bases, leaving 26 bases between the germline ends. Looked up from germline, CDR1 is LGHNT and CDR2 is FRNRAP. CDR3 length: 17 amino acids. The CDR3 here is CASAQTKTGVRVETQYF. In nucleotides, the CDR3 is TGTGCTAGTGCCCAGACAAAGACGGGGGTTCGAGTGGAGACCCAGTACTTC.

CDR3 nucleotides: TGTGCCAGCAGCCCGCAGATCATGAACACTGAAGCTTTCTTT. Translated, it gives CASSPQIMNTEAFF. The chain links TRBV7-2 to TRBJ1-1, with D hard to call. V lost 5 bases and J lost 0, with 10 bases in between. CDR3 size: 14 residues. Germline V lookup: CDR1 SGHTA, CDR2 FQGNSA.

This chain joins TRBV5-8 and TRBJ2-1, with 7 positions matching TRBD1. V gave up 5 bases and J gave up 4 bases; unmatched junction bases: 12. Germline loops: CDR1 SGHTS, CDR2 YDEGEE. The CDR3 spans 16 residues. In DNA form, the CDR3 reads TGTGCCAGCAGGCTTTTTAAAGGGACAGAGTACAATGAGCAGTTCTTC. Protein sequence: CASRLFKGTEYNEQFF.

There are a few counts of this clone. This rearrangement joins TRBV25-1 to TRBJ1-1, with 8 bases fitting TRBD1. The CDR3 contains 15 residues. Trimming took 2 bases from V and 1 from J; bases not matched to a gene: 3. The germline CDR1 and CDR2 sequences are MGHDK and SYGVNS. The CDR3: CASSESTGGNTEAFF. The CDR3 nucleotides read TGTGCCAGCAGTGAAAGCACAGGGGGGAACACTGAAGCTTTCTTT.

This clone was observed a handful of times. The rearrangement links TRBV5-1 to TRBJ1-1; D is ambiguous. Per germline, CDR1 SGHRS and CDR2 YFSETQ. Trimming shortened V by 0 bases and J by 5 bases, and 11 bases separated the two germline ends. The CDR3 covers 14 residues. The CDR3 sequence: CASSLAHLGTEAFF. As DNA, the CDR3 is TGCGCCAGCAGCTTGGCTCATCTCGGAACTGAAGCTTTCTTT.

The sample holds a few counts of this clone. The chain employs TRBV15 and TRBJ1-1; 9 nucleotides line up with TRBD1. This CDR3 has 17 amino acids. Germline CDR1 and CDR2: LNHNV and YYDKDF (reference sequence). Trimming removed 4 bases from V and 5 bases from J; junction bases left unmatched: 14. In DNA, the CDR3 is TGTGCCACCAGCACCCTCTGGACAGGGGTGCTTAGGACTGAAGCTTTCTTT. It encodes CATSTLWTGVLRTEAFF.

The CDR3, as DNA: TGTGCCAGCACGGGGGGCAGCTCTTCACCCCTCCACTTT. It is translated as CASTGGSSSPLHF. The chain carries TRBV6-6 and TRBJ1-6; TRBD1 is a possible D gene (6 bases). The CDR3 is made up of 13 amino acids. Trimming removed 7 bases at V and 9 bases at J, with 13 bases between. Germline assignment: CDR1 MNHNY and CDR2 SVGAGI (reference sequence).

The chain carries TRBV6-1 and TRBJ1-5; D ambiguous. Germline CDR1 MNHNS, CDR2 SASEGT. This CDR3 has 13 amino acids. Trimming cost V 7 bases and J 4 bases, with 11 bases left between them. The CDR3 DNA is TGTGCCAGCAAATTCTCCGAGAATCAGCCCCAGCATTTT. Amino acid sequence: CASKFSENQPQHF.

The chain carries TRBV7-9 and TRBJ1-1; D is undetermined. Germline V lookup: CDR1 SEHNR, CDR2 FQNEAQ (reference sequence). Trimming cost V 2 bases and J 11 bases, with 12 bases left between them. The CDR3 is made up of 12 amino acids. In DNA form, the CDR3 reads TGTGCCAGCAGCTTAAGGACTGAAGTGGCTTTCTTT. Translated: CASSLRTEVAFF.

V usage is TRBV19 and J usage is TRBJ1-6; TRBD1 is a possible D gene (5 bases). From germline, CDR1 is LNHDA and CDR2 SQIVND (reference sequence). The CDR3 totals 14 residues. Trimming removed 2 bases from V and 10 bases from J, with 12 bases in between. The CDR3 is CASSINGGSSPLHF. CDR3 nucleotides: TGTGCCAGTAGTATAAATGGGGGAAGCTCACCCCTCCACTTT.